Each of the 16 T cell receptor beta chains below was sequenced from the same sample in a study of shared clonotypes between healthy human individuals. TCRdb's table, derived via immunoSEQ multiplex PCR, lists solely in-frame clones and lacks some. This table holds 2 million to 3 million clones, approximately 93% found once. Sequencing was done on a sample of naive CD4+ T cells from PBMCs. The subset was: CD45RA+ positively selected. These TCRs come from a man younger than 30 in good health. Some clones in this sample may be carry-over from other donors' samples.

The sample holds one count of this clone. The chain carries TRBV2 and TRBJ1-5, with unresolved D. The CDR3 runs to 15 residues. V was trimmed by 3 bases and J by 3 bases, leaving 12 bases between them. Germline V gives CDR1 SNHLY, CDR2 FYNNEI. This CDR3 reads CASSDRLGINQPQHF. As DNA, the CDR3 is TGTGCCAGCAGTGACCGTCTAGGGATCAATCAGCCCCAGCATTTT.

This clone appeared a single time. CDR3 loop: CASSFWANLNTEAFF. CDR3 nucleotide sequence: TGTGCCAGCAGTTTCTGGGCCAACCTGAACACTGAAGCTTTCTTT. J is TRBJ1-1 and V is TRBV27; D is unresolved. V shed 3 bases and J shed 0 bases, with 11 bases lying between them. Germline V gene lookup returns CDR1 MNHEY and CDR2 SMNVEV (reference sequence). The CDR3 consists of 15 residues.

The chain carries TRBV27 and TRBJ2-1, with 9 bases identical to TRBD2. Unmatched junction bases numbered 10, after V lost 0 bases and J lost 7 bases. The germline gives CDR1 MNHEY, CDR2 SMNVEV (reference sequence). The CDR3 loop spans 17 amino acids. The CDR3: CASSLSVGLAGLNEQFF. CDR3 in DNA: TGTGCCAGCAGTTTATCAGTCGGGCTAGCGGGACTGAATGAGCAGTTCTTC.

The chain combines TRBV30 with TRBJ2-6, with D maybe TRBD1 (5 bases). Germline CDR1 is GTSNPN and CDR2 is SVGIG (reference sequence). With 2 bases removed from V and 0 bases from J, the gap between germline ends came to 14 bases. The CDR3 has 17 amino acids. CDR3 DNA: TGTGCCTGGAGTTCAGGGCAGTCTAGCTCTGGGGCCAACGTCCTGACTTTC. Translation gives CAWSSGQSSSGANVLTF.

The chain is built from TRBV10-3 and TRBJ2-5; TRBD1 might be the D (6 bases). Trimming shortened V by 6 bases and J by 1 base, and 9 bases separated the two germline ends. Germline V gene data show CDR1 as ENHRY and CDR2 as SYGVKD. This CDR3 region has 13 residues. The CDR3 protein is CAIRGTTQETQYF. The CDR3 nucleotides are TGTGCCATCAGGGGGACAACCCAAGAGACCCAGTACTTC.

As DNA, the CDR3 is TGTGCCAGCAGTTTTCAGGGGGCAGCAGGCTACACCTTC. As protein: CASSFQGAAGYTF. The rearrangement uses TRBV28 and TRBJ1-2, with 8 bases that match TRBD1. V lost 3 bases to trimming and J lost 8 bases; unmatched junction nucleotides: 5. CDR1 MDHEN and CDR2 SYDVKM come from the germline V gene. The CDR3 totals 13 residues.

Turning to this clone: The junction does not match germline at one end; this may be a read error. The rearrangement uses TRBV4-1 and TRBJ2-2; D may match TRBD1 or TRBD2 (6 bases each). The CDR3 totals 16 residues. Per germline, CDR1 MGHRA and CDR2 YSYEKL. This chain's CDR3 is CASSLLPGADTGELFF. The CDR3 nucleotides are TGTGCCAGCAGCTTACTCCCGGGGGCGGACACCGGGGAGCTGTTTTTT.

The gene calls are TRBV5-1 and TRBJ2-4; the D gene is possibly TRBD1 (5 bases). The CDR3 contains 16 residues. V was clipped by 2 bases and J by 5 bases, with 17 bases between them. CDR1 is SGHRS, CDR2 YFSETQ, per germline. CDR3 in DNA: TGCGCCAGCAGCTTCTCCAGGGATACCAGGGAAAACATTCAGTACTTC. Amino acids: CASSFSRDTRENIQYF.

The V and J genes are TRBV6-1 and TRBJ2-7; D is unclear. The CDR3 spans 15 residues. CDR1 is MNHNS and CDR2 is SASEGT in the germline V gene. Deletions cut 6 bases from V and 2 bases from J, with 17 bases between. The CDR3 nucleotides read TGTGCCAGCAGGTGGACCCTGACTCAGCCCTACGAGCAGTACTTC. Amino acids: CASRWTLTQPYEQYF.

V gene TRBV9 combines with J gene TRBJ1-3; D is unresolved. CDR1 SGDLS and CDR2 YYNGEE come from the germline V gene. The CDR3 is 13 residues long. The V end was cut by 0 bases, the J end by 13 bases, with 14 bases between. The CDR3 region is CASSVAADSSIYF. CDR3 bases: TGTGCCAGCAGCGTAGCTGCAGACTCCTCAATATATTTT.

V and J are TRBV5-8 and TRBJ1-5, with 12 bases lining up with TRBD1. V was pared by 4 bases and J by 5 bases, with 10 bases of the junction left unmatched. The CDR3 contains 17 residues. Germline loops: CDR1 SGHTS, CDR2 YDEGEE. This CDR3 reads CASSPTGDRGRYQPQHF. CDR3 DNA: TGTGCCAGCAGCCCAACCGGGGACAGGGGGCGGTATCAGCCCCAGCATTTT.

V is TRBV5-6 and J is TRBJ2-7; a possible D gene is TRBD2 (6 bases). V lost 7 bases and J lost 3, with 26 bases in between. The CDR3 is made up of 17 amino acids. Per the germline V gene, CDR1 is SGHDT and CDR2 is YYEEEE. CDR3 loop: CASFRRVRRDRIYEQYF. CDR3 coding DNA: TGTGCCAGCTTCCGACGAGTCAGGCGGGACCGGATCTACGAGCAGTACTTC. Full variable domain (remainder filled in from reference TRBV5-6 and TRBJ2-7): DAGVTQSPTHLIKTRGQQVTLRCSPKSGHDTVSWYQQALGQGPQFIFQYYEEEERQRGNFPDRFSGHQFPNYSSELNVNALLLGDSALYLCASFRRVRRDRIYEQYFGPGTRLTVT.

The J gene is TRBJ2-7, the V gene TRBV5-6; 9 positions match TRBD1. Per the germline V gene, CDR1 is SGHDT and CDR2 is YYEEEE. The V gene end was trimmed by 4 bases and the J gene end by 4 bases; junction bases not matched to a gene: 9. The CDR3 runs 15 residues. The CDR3 loop is CASSVDRGPPYEQYF. In nucleotides, the CDR3 is TGTGCCAGCAGCGTGGACAGGGGACCTCCTTACGAGCAGTACTTC.

The rearrangement joins TRBV5-8 to TRBJ2-1; 10 bases fit TRBD2. With 2 bases clipped from V and 2 bases from J, the junction kept 13 bases outside the gene matches. CDR3 length: 19 residues. Germline V CDR1 and CDR2: SGHTS, YDEGEE. The CDR3 DNA sequence: TGTGCCAGCAGCTTTAAATTCGGCAGCGGGAGGGCCCCCTACAATGAGCAGTTCTTC. Amino acid sequence: CASSFKFGSGRAPYNEQFF.

The chain uses TRBV5-6 and TRBJ1-2, with D perhaps matching TRBD1 (5 bases). In germline, CDR1 is SGHDT, CDR2 YYEEEE. Trimming shortened V by 0 bases and J by 6 bases, and 9 bases separated the two germline ends. This CDR3 is built from 13 residues. The CDR3 is CASSLVAGHGYTF. CDR3 coding DNA: TGTGCCAGCAGCTTGGTGGCAGGGCATGGCTACACCTTC. The entire variable domain, with the rest obtained from reference TRBV5-6 and TRBJ1-2, is as follows: DAGVTQSPTHLIKTRGQQVTLRCSPKSGHDTVSWYQQALGQGPQFIFQYYEEEERQRGNFPDRFSGHQFPNYSSELNVNALLLGDSALYLCASSLVAGHGYTFGSGTRLTVV.

The chain carries TRBV5-1 and TRBJ1-3; D might be TRBD1 (5 bases). Trimming cost V 5 bases and J 6 bases, with 18 bases left between them. The CDR3 covers 15 residues. The germline CDR1 and CDR2 sequences are SGHRS and YFSETQ. The CDR3 loop is CASRRDGNSVNTIYF. The CDR3 nucleotides read TGCGCCAGCAGAAGGGACGGAAATTCGGTAAACACCATATATTTT.